Listed below are T cell receptor beta chains from one sample, sequenced in a study of OX40 agonist ivuxolimab in advanced cancers. The data were produced by immunoSEQ multiplex PCR, yet TCRdb's version contains in-frame clones alone and is incomplete. The sample includes 60,000 to 70,000 clones, around 80% seen only once; the top ten take 1.5% to 2%. This specimen was CD4+ or CD8+ T cells sorted from blood, taken in a trial of the OX40 agonist ivuxolimab. These receptors all stem from an adult with an advanced solid tumor such as melanoma, head and neck, liver or kidney cancer. Each CDR3 is given with its conserved first and last residue. The D gene is left open where the match is weak. Rows may omit the clone size; those that give it use once, few, many or a size class.

V gene,clone size,D gene,J gene,CDR3 protein,CDR3 DNA
TRBV7-9,NA,NA,TRBJ2-2,CASSLVRFGGELFF,TGTGCCAGCAGCTTAGTCAGGTTTGGCGGGGAGCTGTTTTTT
TRBV28,few,NA,TRBJ1-2,CASKQNYGYTF,TGTGCCAGCAAGCAGAACTATGGCTACACCTTC
TRBV6-1,NA,TRBD1,TRBJ2-3,CASSPGQGTQYF,TGTGCCAGCAGTCCGGGACAGGGCACGCAGTATTTT
TRBV19,once,TRBD2,TRBJ2-3,CASSEAGGRDTQYF,TGTGCCAGTAGTGAAGCGGGAGGGAGAGATACGCAGTATTTT
TRBV4-3,NA,NA,TRBJ2-5,CASSQDMQETQYF,TGCGCCAGCAGCCAAGATATGCAAGAGACCCAGTACTTC
TRBV7-2,few,NA,TRBJ1-5,CASSLAGNSNQPQHF,TGTGCCAGCAGCTTAGCAGGGAATAGCAATCAGCCCCAGCATTTT
TRBV7-9,few,NA,TRBJ2-2,CASSLAEMTNTGELFF,TGTGCCAGCAGCTTAGCAGAGATGACGAACACCGGGGAGCTGTTTTTT
TRBV25-1,NA,NA,TRBJ2-1,CASSDGREQFF,TGTGCCAGCAGTGATGGCAGGGAGCAGTTCTTC
TRBV4-3,NA,TRBD1,TRBJ1-2,CASSQGRRGTSYGYTF,TGCGCCAGCAGCCAAGGCCGCAGGGGGACATCCTATGGCTACACCTTC
TRBV28,NA,NA,TRBJ2-7,CASSLLDEQYF,TGTGCCAGCAGTTTATTGGACGAGCAGTACTTC
TRBV19,NA,NA,TRBJ2-1,CASSTQRDTEQFF,TGTGCCAGTAGTACCCAGCGGGACACTGAGCAGTTCTTC
TRBV28,NA,TRBD1,TRBJ1-2,CASTPGTGLGGYTF,TGTGCCAGCACCCCCGGGACAGGGTTGGGTGGCTACACCTTC
TRBV5-1,NA,TRBD1,TRBJ1-2,CASSLGRDREVYGYTF,TGCGCCAGCAGCTTGGGGCGAGACAGGGAGGTCTATGGCTACACCTTC
TRBV5-6,NA,NA,TRBJ2-2,CASSFVTSAGELFF,TGTGCCAGCAGCTTTGTAACTTCGGCCGGGGAGCTGTTTTTT
TRBV7-2,NA,NA,TRBJ1-1,CASSLQAGDTTEAFF,TGTGCCAGCAGCTTACAGGCCGGAGATACCACTGAAGCTTTCTTT
TRBV20-1,NA,NA,TRBJ1-1,CSVTMNTEAFF,TGCAGTGTAACCATGAACACTGAAGCTTTCTTT
TRBV28,few,NA,TRBJ1-2,CASSPPQAFYTF,TGTGCCAGCAGCCCCCCGCAGGCTTTCTACACCTTC
TRBV5-1,once,NA,TRBJ2-7,CASSLQNRVYEQYF,TGCGCCAGCAGCTTACAGAACAGGGTCTACGAGCAGTACTTT
TRBV5-6,NA,TRBD1,TRBJ1-5,CASSLGGQGYNQPQHF,TGTGCCAGCAGCTTGGGCGGACAGGGATACAATCAGCCCCAGCATTTT
TRBV21-1,NA,NA,TRBJ2-7,CASSNPRPGGPPVYEQYF,TGTGCCAGCAGCAACCCCCGGCCGGGAGGGCCTCCGGTCTACGAGCAGTACTTC
TRBV4-2,NA,TRBD1,TRBJ2-4,CASSQDSRQGLAKNIQYF,TGTGCCAGCAGCCAAGATTCTCGACAGGGCCTAGCCAAAAACATTCAGTACTTC
TRBV19,NA,TRBD2,TRBJ2-5,CASSKDSGGGETQYF,TGTGCCAGTAGTAAAGACTCGGGAGGGGGAGAGACCCAGTACTTC
TRBV10-1,once,NA,TRBJ2-2,CASRQGRETGELFF,TGCGCCAGCAGGCAGGGGAGAGAAACCGGGGAGCTGTTTTTT
TRBV7-8,NA,TRBD1,TRBJ2-7,CASSLNRGREQYF,TGTGCCAGCAGCTTAAACAGGGGGCGTGAGCAGTACTTC
TRBV5-8,NA,NA,TRBJ2-5,CASRTVGSRETQYF,TGTGCCAGCAGGACGGTAGGGAGTCGGGAGACCCAGTACTTC
TRBV9,NA,NA,TRBJ1-1,CASSGVGGVSDTEAFF,TGTGCCAGCAGCGGCGTAGGGGGGGTATCGGACACTGAAGCTTTCTTT
TRBV27,few,NA,TRBJ1-2,CASSWGGGGAYGYTF,TGTGCCAGCAGTTGGGGGGGAGGAGGCGCCTATGGCTACACCTTC